This passage covers 14 T cell receptor beta chains from one sample sequenced in a study of T-cell memory formation after mild COVID-19. From the 5' RACE reads, TCRdb called clonotypes with MiXCR, one entry per CDR3 protein. The sample shows approximately 150,000 distinct CDR3 sequences, 6% to 7% of them seen only once. The sequenced material came from PBMCs or a T cell subset sorted from them (not recorded which). The receptors come from an adult woman who had mild COVID-19 (a few samples of this study predate the infection). Cell type and time point are not known.

This clonotype has a handful of counts. The genes are TRBV4-1 and TRBJ1-2; a possible D gene is TRBD1 (5 bases). The germline V gene has CDR1 MGHRA and CDR2 YSYEKL. There are 17 residues in the CDR3. Trimming removed 0 bases at V and 6 bases at J, with 20 bases between. The CDR3 DNA reads as TGCGCCAGCAGCCAAGATCCCTCCGGGGCCGAGAGCGATGGCTACACCTTC. Amino acid sequence: CASSQDPSGAESDGYTF.

This clonotype came up a few times. The genes are TRBV30 and TRBJ1-1; no reliable D call. V was trimmed by 5 bases and J by 7 bases, leaving 11 bases between them. Looked up from germline, CDR1 is GTSNPN and CDR2 is SVGIG (reference sequence). The CDR3 consists of 11 residues. In nucleotides, the CDR3 is TGTGCCTGGTTGGGCAGTCGTGAAGCTTTCTTT. Its protein product is CAWLGSREAFF.

This clonotype was seen more than once but under ten times. DNA of the CDR3: TGTGCCAGCAGTTTGTTCGGGGGAAACACCATATATTTT. Translating gives CASSLFGGNTIYF. This chain links TRBV27 with TRBJ1-3; D is uncertain. V was cut by 3 bases and J by 4 bases, with 7 bases left in between. Germline values: CDR1 MNHEY, CDR2 SMNVEV (reference sequence). This CDR3 contains 13 residues.

The gene calls are TRBV9 and TRBJ2-7, with D maybe TRBD1 (5 bases). The CDR3 totals 14 residues. The ends were cut back, 4 bases at V and 5 bases at J, with 16 bases in the middle. Germline CDR1 and CDR2: SGDLS and YYNGEE. CDR3: CASSKLDQGHEQYF. CDR3 sequence (DNA): TGTGCCAGCAGCAAACTCGACCAGGGCCACGAGCAGTACTTC.

This clonotype showed up just a few times. CDR3 residues: CASSPQGYNEQFF. DNA of the CDR3: TGTGCCAGCTCACCACAGGGTTACAATGAGCAGTTCTTC. The chain couples TRBV18 to TRBJ2-1; D remains ambiguous. Germline V gives CDR1 KGHSH, CDR2 LQKENI. This CDR3 region has 13 residues. The ends were cut back, 1 base at V and 4 bases at J, with 5 bases in the middle.

The gene calls are TRBV3-1 and TRBJ1-2; possibly TRBD1 for D (5 bases). The CDR3 is made up of 16 amino acids. Trimming removed 0 bases at V and 4 bases at J, with 15 bases between. The V gene's germline CDR1 is LGHDT and CDR2 YNNKEL (reference sequence). The CDR3 DNA reads as TGTGCCAGCAGCCAAGATCGGGGGTTCCGGGTCTATGGCTACACCTTC. It is translated as CASSQDRGFRVYGYTF.

This chain joins TRBV7-9 and TRBJ2-3; no firm D call. The CDR3 extends over 13 amino acids. With 5 bases removed from V and 4 bases from J, the gap between germline ends came to 10 bases. CDR1 and CDR2 from the germline V gene are SEHNR and FQNEAQ (reference sequence). CDR3 bases: TGTGCCAGCAGCACACGATTGCCAGATACGCAGTATTTT. This sequence encodes CASSTRLPDTQYF.

This clonotype was seen ten or more times. The chain joins TRBV7-2 to TRBJ2-2; no definite D call. V was shortened by 1 base and J by 9 bases, with 9 bases between the two germline ends. The germline gives CDR1 SGHTA, CDR2 FQGNSA. The CDR3 length is 13 residues. The CDR3 loop is CASSLDSGRELFF. CDR3 nucleotide sequence: TGTGCCAGCAGCTTAGACTCTGGCCGGGAGCTGTTTTTT.

The chain couples TRBV12-3 or TRBV12-4 to TRBJ2-5, with D perhaps matching TRBD1 or TRBD2 (5 bases each). Trimming removed 5 bases from V and 5 bases from J, with 18 bases in between. The CDR3 sequence is 15 residues long. For the CDR3, the DNA is TGTGCCAGCAGTCCTTTTTTTGGGACCAAGGAGACCCAGTACTTC. Translation: CASSPFFGTKETQYF.

This clonotype was seen a few times. The chain uses TRBV3-1 and TRBJ2-4; 8 bases are shared with TRBD2. CDR3 length equals 17 residues. J gave up 0 bases and V 2 bases, and 6 bases lay outside the gene matches. Germline lookup yields CDR1 LGHDT and CDR2 YNNKEL (reference sequence). The CDR3 is CASSQPGGSPAKNIQYF. Here the CDR3 DNA reads TGTGCCAGCAGCCAACCGGGGGGGTCGCCAGCCAAAAACATTCAGTACTTC.

CDR3 sequence reads: CASSVGTDYQPQHF. In DNA form, the CDR3 reads TGTGCCAGCAGCGTAGGGACAGATTATCAGCCCCAGCATTTT. The chain links TRBV9 to TRBJ1-5, with a weak D call TRBD1 (6 bases). Germline CDR1 is SGDLS and CDR2 is YYNGEE. The CDR3 is made up of 14 amino acids. Trimming left V 0 bases short and J 5 bases short, with 9 bases between.

This clonotype was counted between two and nine times. The chain has TRBV15 and TRBJ2-7; D ambiguous. Germline V lookup: CDR1 LNHNV, CDR2 YYDKDF (reference sequence). The CDR3 has 17 residues. V gave up 3 bases and J gave up 2 bases, with 20 bases separating them. CDR3 sequence: CATSRVLDAEVTYEQYF. CDR3 sequence (DNA): TGTGCCACCAGCAGGGTGCTAGACGCTGAAGTGACCTACGAGCAGTACTTC.

This clonotype came up many times. The chain recombines TRBV6-6 with TRBJ2-7; 8 bases agree with TRBD2. The germline V gene has CDR1 MNHNY and CDR2 SVGAGI (reference sequence). Trimming at V came to 10 bases and at J to 0 bases, leaving 5 bases not matched to a gene. This CDR3 is built from 13 residues. CDR3 protein: CAIRLAGSYEQYF. For the CDR3, the DNA is TGTGCCATCCGGCTAGCGGGCTCCTACGAGCAGTACTTC.

Many counts were recorded for this clonotype. The genes are TRBV7-6 and TRBJ1-1; the D is unclear. This CDR3 is 14 amino acids long. Trimming pared 1 base from V and 2 bases from J, leaving 8 bases between. CDR1 is SGHVS and CDR2 is FNYEAQ in the germline V gene. CDR3 sequence: CASSLEAHNTEAFF. The CDR3 DNA reads as TGTGCCAGCAGCTTAGAGGCGCATAACACTGAAGCTTTCTTT.